Described below is a single TCR beta chain sequence and its context. TCRdb called the 5' RACE reads again in MiXCR, with one record for every CDR3 protein. The sample records 550,000 to 700,000 distinct CDR3 sequences, 9.6% being singletons. This CDR3 comprises 13 residues. Trimming took off 6 bases at V and 4 bases at J, with 14 bases between the two ends. Germline V gives CDR1 SQVTM, CDR2 ANQGSEA. The data are from a study of identical twins. This sample also belongs to another study, concerning yellow fever vaccine responses in identical twins.

The source is a woman between 18 and 29 years old in good health. The genes are TRBV29-1 and TRBJ2-3; D may match TRBD1 or TRBD2 (5 bases each). The sample taken for sequencing was PBMCs. CDR3 sequence (DNA): TGCAGCGTCGCTCCGGGGCCGTCAGATACGCAGTATTTT. Residues: CSVAPGPSDTQYF.